A single sample is the source of the 26 T cell receptor beta chains below, sequenced in a study of blood T cell repertoires in COVID-19. Sequencing was performed with immunoSEQ multiplex PCR; in TCRdb, only in-frame clones are kept and a portion is missing. Among around 400,000 clones listed, about 89% were seen once. The material sequenced was peripheral blood. These receptors were taken from a woman in her sixties with COVID-19, enrolled during active disease.

This clone has just one count. The J gene is TRBJ2-2, the V gene TRBV5-4, with D tentatively TRBD2 (6 bases). Trimming removed 2 bases from V and 3 bases from J, with 11 bases in between. CDR1 SGHNT and CDR2 YYREEE come from the germline V gene (reference sequence). The CDR3 is 15 amino acids. The CDR3 region has the DNA TGTGCCAGCAGCTTTGGAGGGCAATACACCGGGGAGCTGTTTTTT. This gives the protein CASSFGGQYTGELFF.

V gene TRBV4-1 combines with J gene TRBJ1-3; TRBD1 aligns across 7 bases. The CDR3 has 15 amino acids. The V gene's germline CDR1 is MGHRA and CDR2 YSYEKL. V dropped 1 base and J dropped 4; count of bases not matched to a gene: 4. The CDR3 region has the DNA TGCGCCAGCAGCCAAGCGAGGGGGCCGGGAAACACCATATATTTT. It specifies CASSQARGPGNTIYF.

This clone was detected only a few times. V usage is TRBV24-1 and J usage is TRBJ1-2; D remains unclear. V lost 8 bases to trimming and J lost 8 bases, with 11 bases between them. Germline V lookup: CDR1 KGHDR, CDR2 SFDVKD. The CDR3 totals 11 residues. The CDR3 reads CATTGSGGYTF. In DNA form, the CDR3 reads TGTGCCACCACCGGATCGGGAGGCTACACCTTC.

This chain joins TRBV5-1 and TRBJ2-5; a possible D gene is TRBD2 (5 bases). The germline CDR1 and CDR2 sequences are SGHRS and YFSETQ. This CDR3 region has 15 residues. The V gene lost 0 bases and the J gene lost 5 bases, with 14 bases spanning the gap. The CDR3 coding sequence is TGCGCCAGCAGCTTGGGAGGGAGCCCTAGGGAGACCCAGTACTTC. This codes for CASSLGGSPRETQYF.

The V and J genes are TRBV28 and TRBJ2-7, with TRBD2 matching over 8 bases. The ends lost 3 bases at V and 1 base at J; junction bases unmatched: 5. The germline gives CDR1 MDHEN, CDR2 SYDVKM. This CDR3 is 15 amino acids long. The CDR3 sequence: CASSLEGLVSYEQYF. CDR3 coding DNA: TGTGCCAGCAGTTTGGAGGGACTAGTATCCTACGAGCAGTACTTC.

V gene TRBV19 combines with J gene TRBJ1-5; 8 nucleotides align to TRBD1. The CDR3 loop spans 21 amino acids. Germline trimming cut 1 base from V and 0 bases from J; bases unmatched to any gene: 17. Germline assignment: CDR1 LNHDA and CDR2 SQIVND (reference sequence). CDR3 coding DNA: TGTGCCAGTAGTATAGGTTTCCCCAGACAGGGGCGAACCGATAGCAATCAGCCCCAGCATTTT. It codes for CASSIGFPRQGRTDSNQPQHF.

A single count supports this clone. The chain uses TRBV10-3 and TRBJ1-1; TRBD1 agrees at 7 bases. The CDR3 has 15 amino acids. Trimming cost V 0 bases and J 1 base; bases outside gene matches: 2. The germline V gene encodes CDR1 ENHRY and CDR2 SYGVKD. Here the CDR3 reads CAISESGTENTEAFF. For the CDR3, the DNA is TGTGCCATCAGTGAGTCCGGGACAGAGAACACTGAAGCTTTCTTT.

The chain recombines TRBV5-6 with TRBJ2-3; 9 nucleotides match TRBD2. The CDR3 spans 17 residues. Germline CDR1 SGHDT, CDR2 YYEEEE. The J segment lost 1 base and the V segment lost 2 bases, leaving 8 bases of the junction unmatched. CDR3: CASSFPIAGAGTDTQYF. For the CDR3, the DNA is TGTGCCAGCAGCTTCCCCATAGCGGGGGCAGGCACAGATACGCAGTATTTT.

The chain has TRBV11-2 and TRBJ1-6; TRBD1 matches 8 bases. The CDR3 spans 13 residues. Germline assignment: CDR1 SGHAT and CDR2 FQNNGV. V was clipped by 4 bases and J by 14 bases; unmatched bases: 7. The CDR3 loop reads CASSYPGGASLHF. CDR3 nucleotide sequence: TGTGCCAGCAGCTATCCAGGGGGCGCATCCCTCCACTTT.

V usage is TRBV6-5 and J usage is TRBJ1-2, with 7 bases that match TRBD1. The CDR3 runs 14 residues. CDR1 MNHEY and CDR2 SVGAGI come from the germline V gene. The J segment lost 5 bases and the V segment lost 5 bases, leaving 8 bases of the junction unmatched. Here the CDR3 DNA reads TGTGCCAGCAGTAGGGCAGGGGGGTTGTATGGCTACACCTTC. This sequence encodes CASSRAGGLYGYTF.

The chain links TRBV14 to TRBJ2-5; TRBD1 matches 8 bases. The CDR3 is made up of 15 amino acids. CDR1 and CDR2 from the germline V gene are SGHDN and FVKESK. With 0 bases clipped from V and 4 bases from J, the junction kept 4 bases outside the gene matches. The CDR3 sequence is CASSQDRGRVETQYF. CDR3 bases: TGTGCCAGCAGCCAAGACAGGGGGCGAGTAGAGACCCAGTACTTC.

The CDR3 is CASSYGRDSNQPQHF. DNA for the CDR3: TGTGCCAGCAGTTATGGCAGGGATAGCAATCAGCCCCAGCATTTT. This rearrangement joins TRBV27 to TRBJ1-5, with D perhaps TRBD1 (5 bases). From germline, CDR1 is MNHEY and CDR2 SMNVEV (reference sequence). The CDR3 loop spans 15 amino acids. The ends were cut back, 4 bases at V and 0 bases at J, with 10 bases in the middle.

The V gene is TRBV7-2, the J gene TRBJ2-1; TRBD1 agrees at 9 bases. The CDR3 runs 15 residues. Trimming at V came to 6 bases and at J to 2 bases, leaving 5 bases not matched to a gene. Germline V gives CDR1 SGHTA, CDR2 FQGNSA. CDR3 sequence (DNA): TGTGCCAGCAGTTCACAGGGGGCCACCTACAATGAGCAGTTCTTC. Amino acids: CASSSQGATYNEQFF.

The genes are TRBV7-9 and TRBJ2-1, with 12 bases fitting TRBD2. The CDR3 has 16 amino acids. CDR1 and CDR2 (germline): SEHNR, FQNEAQ (reference sequence). The junction had 9 bases not matched to a gene; V was cut back by 10 bases and J by 2 bases. The CDR3 is CATTQLAGGPYNEQFF. The DNA of the CDR3 is TGTGCCACCACCCAGCTAGCGGGGGGGCCCTACAATGAGCAGTTCTTC.

The chain links TRBV5-8 to TRBJ2-2, with 7 positions matching TRBD1. CDR1 SGHTS and CDR2 YDEGEE come from the germline V gene. The junction had 7 bases not matched to a gene; V was cut back by 4 bases and J by 4 bases. CDR3 length: 15 residues. CDR3: CASSHTGVSTGELFF. CDR3 bases: TGTGCCAGCAGCCATACAGGGGTTAGCACCGGGGAGCTGTTTTTT.

The CDR3 here is CASSFFEGAGTEAFF. CDR3 in DNA: TGTGCCAGCAGCTTTTTTGAGGGGGCGGGCACTGAAGCTTTCTTT. V gene TRBV7-2 combines with J gene TRBJ1-1; TRBD1 matches 7 bases. There are 15 residues in the CDR3. Per the germline V gene, CDR1 is SGHTA and CDR2 is FQGNSA. V was pared by 3 bases and J by 4 bases, with 8 bases of the junction left unmatched. Full variable domain (missing parts from reference TRBV7-2 and TRBJ1-1): GAGVSQSPSNKVTEKGKDVELRCDPISGHTALYWYRQSLGQGLEFLIYFQGNSAPDKSGLPSDRFSAERTGGSVSTLTIQRTQQEDSAVYLCASSFFEGAGTEAFFGQGTRLTVV.

The rearrangement uses TRBV11-1 and TRBJ2-7; D is perhaps TRBD2 (5 bases). Trimming cost V 6 bases and J 6 bases, with 21 bases left between them. This CDR3 is 15 amino acids long. Germline assignment: CDR1 SGHAT and CDR2 FQDESV (reference sequence). In DNA form, the CDR3 reads TGTGCCAGCAGATCTACCCGACGGGGTATCGGCGAGCAGTACTTC. This gives the protein CASRSTRRGIGEQYF.

V usage is TRBV7-3 and J usage is TRBJ2-1; a weak D match, TRBD1 (5 bases). This CDR3 is 13 amino acids long. V was pared by 0 bases and J by 8 bases, with 8 bases between. Germline CDR1 is SGHTA and CDR2 is FQGTGA. The CDR3 DNA reads as TGTGCCAGCAGCTTAACGACAGCAGATGAGCAGTTCTTC. This encodes CASSLTTADEQFF.

The CDR3, as DNA: TGTGCCAGCTCACCACCGGGGGGAGTGACTGAAGCTTTCTTT. Protein sequence: CASSPPGGVTEAFF. This sequence joins TRBV18 and TRBJ1-1, with a tentative D call TRBD1 (5 bases). V was trimmed by 0 bases and J by 5 bases, leaving 10 bases between them. The CDR3 runs to 14 residues. Germline assignment: CDR1 KGHSH and CDR2 LQKENI.

V and J are TRBV2 and TRBJ2-4; 12 nucleotides line up with TRBD1. Trimming removed 6 bases from V and 5 bases from J; junction bases left unmatched: 5. Germline V CDR1 and CDR2: SNHLY, FYNNEI. The CDR3 covers 15 residues. The CDR3 sequence is CASSRDRGLENIQYF. CDR3 sequence (DNA): TGTGCCAGCAGCCGGGACAGGGGGCTGGAAAACATTCAGTACTTC.

The V call is TRBV27, the J call TRBJ1-6; unclear D gene. With 4 bases removed from V and 7 bases from J, the gap between germline ends came to 17 bases. The germline V gene has CDR1 MNHEY and CDR2 SMNVEV (reference sequence). This CDR3 is built from 16 residues. Written as DNA, the CDR3 is TGTGCCAGCAGTTGGAGAGATCTCCGAGGGAATTCACCCCTCCACTTT. Encoded protein: CASSWRDLRGNSPLHF.

Here the CDR3 DNA reads TGTGCCAGCAGCCCCGACAACTACTATGGCTACACCTTC. Amino acid sequence: CASSPDNYYGYTF. The V and J genes are TRBV11-2 and TRBJ1-2; D remains unclear. V was pared by 5 bases and J by 3 bases, with 10 bases between. The CDR3 is 13 residues long. Germline-derived CDR1 and CDR2 are SGHAT and FQNNGV. Using reference TRBV11-2 and TRBJ1-2 for the parts outside the CDR3, the full variable domain is EAGVAQSPRYKIIEKRQSVAFWCNPISGHATLYWYQQILGQGPKLLIQFQNNGVVDDSQLPKDRFSAERLKGVDSTLKIQPAKLEDSAVYLCASSPDNYYGYTFGSGTRLTVV.

The J gene is TRBJ1-1, the V gene TRBV7-9; unclear D gene. V was shortened by 2 bases and J by 4 bases, with 11 bases between the two germline ends. Germline CDR1 is SEHNR and CDR2 is FQNEAQ (reference sequence). The CDR3 contains 14 residues. CDR3 sequence: CASSLRGEGTEAFF. The CDR3 DNA sequence: TGTGCCAGCAGCTTACGGGGAGAAGGCACTGAAGCTTTCTTT.

The gene calls are TRBV5-1 and TRBJ2-1; TRBD1 matches 10 bases. The CDR3 sequence is 14 residues long. From germline, CDR1 is SGHRS and CDR2 YFSETQ. With V trimmed by 4 bases and J by 7 bases, 5 bases remained unmatched. The CDR3 DNA reads TGCGCCAGCAGCCTGGGACAGGGGAGTAATGAGCAGTTCTTC. This sequence encodes CASSLGQGSNEQFF. Filled out from reference TRBV5-1 and TRBJ2-1, the complete variable domain reads KAGVTQTPRYLIKTRGQQVTLSCSPISGHRSVSWYQQTPGQGLQFLFEYFSETQRNKGNFPGRFSGRQFSNSRSEMNVSTLELGDSALYLCASSLGQGSNEQFFGPGTRLTVL.

The CDR3 coding sequence is TGCGCCAGCAGCTTAGCGGACCCGGGGAGGGATGAGCAGTTCTTC. This codes for CASSLADPGRDEQFF. The chain combines TRBV5-1 with TRBJ2-1; TRBD2 matches 7 bases. CDR1 SGHRS and CDR2 YFSETQ come from the germline V gene. Unmatched junction bases numbered 10, after V lost 2 bases and J lost 8 bases. The CDR3 runs 15 residues.

The chain employs TRBV15 and TRBJ2-7; 9 bases line up with TRBD1. Trimming took 3 bases from V and 3 from J; bases not matched to a gene: 3. CDR1 is LNHNV, CDR2 YYDKDF, per germline (reference sequence). CDR3 length: 14 amino acids. For the CDR3, the DNA is TGTGCCACCAGCAGCCGGGACAGGGTCTACGAGCAGTACTTC. This encodes CATSSRDRVYEQYF.